These 9 T cell receptor beta chains came from one sample sequenced in a study of type 1 and type 2 diabetes patients. Genomic DNA was the PCR template. A primer set of 30 forward and 13 reverse primers amplified the CDR3. TCRdb processed the multiplex PCR reads anew with MiXCR; each CDR3 protein has one entry. The data show some 250,000 distinct CDR3 sequences, roughly 48% seen once. Sequenced material: peripheral blood mononuclear cells (PBMCs). The source is a man aged 18-30 years with type 2 diabetes.

The chain recombines TRBV27 with TRBJ1-1; possibly TRBD1 for D (6 bases). This CDR3 has 15 residues. Germline CDR1 reads MNHEY; CDR2 reads SMNVEV (reference sequence). V lost 4 bases and J 1 base, leaving 13 bases between the germline ends. The CDR3 is CASSSQRDKNTEAFF. CDR3 DNA: TGTGCCAGCAGTTCCCAGCGGGACAAGAACACTGAAGCTTTCTTT.

The chain carries TRBV18 and TRBJ1-1; a weak D match, TRBD1 (6 bases). The CDR3 contains 15 residues. Deletions cut 6 bases from V and 0 bases from J, with 14 bases between. The germline V gene encodes CDR1 KGHSH and CDR2 LQKENI. CDR3 sequence reads: CASSLTQGLNTEAFF. The DNA of the CDR3 is TGTGCCAGCTCGCTCACACAGGGTTTGAACACTGAAGCTTTCTTT.

This clonotype was seen many times. V gene TRBV30 combines with J gene TRBJ2-5; 10 bases fit TRBD2. V lost 2 bases to trimming and J lost 5 bases; unmatched junction nucleotides: 20. Per the germline V gene, CDR1 is GTSNPN and CDR2 is SVGIG (reference sequence). The CDR3 sequence is 19 residues long. As DNA, the CDR3 is TGTGCCTGGAGTCCGCCGGAGTCTAGCGGGGGTTTTTTCGTGGAGACCCAGTACTTC. Protein sequence: CAWSPPESSGGFFVETQYF.

The genes are TRBV15 and TRBJ2-2; possibly TRBD2 for D (5 bases). Germline loops: CDR1 LNHNV, CDR2 YYDKDF (reference sequence). The CDR3 has 12 amino acids. The V gene lost 3 bases and the J gene lost 8 bases, with 7 bases spanning the gap. CDR3 loop: CATSRGGGELFF. Here the CDR3 DNA reads TGTGCCACCAGCAGGGGCGGGGGGGAGCTGTTTTTT.

This chain links TRBV12-3 or TRBV12-4 with TRBJ2-1; 8 bases align to TRBD2. The CDR3 spans 15 residues. The junction had 8 bases not matched to a gene; V was cut back by 3 bases and J by 7 bases. For the CDR3, the DNA is TGTGCCAGCAGTTTCGGGGGGGCGCTGAGTAATGAGCAGTTCTTC. Its translation is CASSFGGALSNEQFF.

The chain is built from TRBV5-1 and TRBJ2-3; 7 bases are shared with TRBD1. After removal of 6 bases from V and 4 bases from J, the junction contained 17 bases not matched to a gene. Germline V gives CDR1 SGHRS, CDR2 YFSETQ. The CDR3 contains 17 residues. Here the CDR3 reads CASTLRPLDRVADTQYF. DNA for the CDR3: TGCGCCAGCACCCTCCGACCCCTAGACAGGGTGGCAGATACGCAGTATTTT.

V and J are TRBV19 and TRBJ2-5, with D perhaps matching TRBD1 or TRBD2 (5 bases each). The V and J ends lost 6 bases and 5 bases respectively, with 10 bases between them. CDR3 length: 12 residues. Germline V gene lookup returns CDR1 LNHDA and CDR2 SQIVND (reference sequence). The CDR3 here is CASSDGTETQYF. The CDR3 DNA reads TGTGCCAGTAGCGACGGGACGGAGACCCAGTACTTC.

This clonotype has more than one count but fewer than ten. V is TRBV2 and J is TRBJ2-3; 9 nucleotides agree with TRBD2. Looked up from germline, CDR1 is SNHLY and CDR2 is FYNNEI. V shed 5 bases and J 3 bases; nucleotides not matched to a gene: 3. This CDR3 spans 14 amino acids. This CDR3 reads CASSRLAATDTQYF. The CDR3 DNA reads as TGTGCCAGCAGTCGACTAGCGGCAACAGATACGCAGTATTTT.

Concerning this clonotype: A much larger clone differs from this one at a single base, so this may be a read error. The rearrangement joins TRBV30 to TRBJ2-7; D is tentatively TRBD1 or TRBD2 (5 bases each). This CDR3 is built from 14 residues. Germline V CDR1 and CDR2: GTSNPN, SVGIG (reference sequence). The CDR3 spells CAWSAGRTRGERYF. The CDR3 bases are TGTGCCTGGAGTGCGGGTCGGACGAGGGGCGAGCGGTACTTC.